This T cell receptor (beta chain) was identified in a study of CD8 T cells in Susac syndrome. Study in general: Patients with Susac syndrome were therapy-naive, treated with corticosteroids, or treated with intravenous immunoglobulin alone when blood was collected.

Sequencing of TCR beta was performed on blood CD8+ and CD4+ T cells. TEMRA cells were FACS-enriched, with CD8+ and CD4+ T cells isolated negatively. V was clipped by 5 bases and J by 0 bases; unmatched bases: 3. The CDR3 totals 15 residues. Germline values: CDR1 SEHNR, CDR2 FQNEAQ (reference sequence). Random hexamers primed reverse transcription of about 0.5 to 1 ug RNA. An immunoSEQ multiplex PCR amplified TCR beta CDR3 over 54 Vbeta and 13 Jbeta. A single record per CDR3 protein comes from TCRdb applying MiXCR to the immunoSEQ multiplex PCR reads. Of about 200,000 distinct CDR3 sequences listed, 91% are singletons.

The rearrangement uses TRBV7-9 and TRBJ1-3; TRBD1 matches 8 bases. The clonotype was recovered from a human donor with Susac syndrome. Sequenced: CD4+ T cells from PBMCs. The CDR3 sequence is CASSRQGISGNTIYF. The CDR3 DNA reads as TGTGCCAGCAGCCGACAGGGGATCTCTGGAAACACCATATATTTT. Drawing the rest from reference TRBV7-9 and TRBJ1-3, the complete variable domain is DTGVSQNPRHKITKRGQNVTFRCDPISEHNRLYWYRQTLGQGPEFLTYFQNEAQLEKSRLLSDRFSAERPKGSFSTLEIQRTEQGDSAMYLCASSRQGISGNTIYFGEGSWLTVV.